Reported below is one TCR beta chain. Its antigen is still unknown. No much larger clonotype is one base removed from it; base qualities were not supplied. The CDR3 holds 14 amino acids from the cysteine to the phenylalanine. The read is trimmed to its CDR3 DNA, 42 bases read in frame from base 1. V loses 2 bases, J loses 8 bases, and the germline ends lie 11 bases apart. The germline V gene encodes CDR1 SGDLS and CDR2 YYNGEE. Focal radiation therapy combined with CTLA-4 blockade (ipilimumab) was tested in patients with chemo-refractory metastatic non-small-cell lung cancer. The library was built by means of the immunoSEQ multiplex PCR assay. Imported from immuneACCESS, the table was reduced by TCRdb to in-frame sequences with V and J called. These copies leave out some clones; in studies compared against another copy, an unresolved V gene accounts for under half, and the cause of the remainder is not known. For this sample there are about 62,000 clones; 76% appear just once. The ten most abundant clones make up 2.9% of the sample.

The sample belongs to a study of radiotherapy plus CTLA-4 blockade in lung cancer (dated 2018 in TCRdb). As for the study more broadly: Objective responses occurred in more than 15% of enrolled patients, and under 40% achieved disease control.

Overall study results and their limits: After treatment with radiotherapy and ipilimumab, TCR clones that came from tumors expanded in the peripheral blood. The strongest predictors of response, as reported, were early dynamic changes in blood T cell clones along with a rise in serum interferon-beta after radiation.

The chain employs TRBV9 and TRBJ1-6, and perhaps TRBD1 as D gene, on 5 matching bases. This receptor was identified in a human donor with non-small cell lung cancer who had a complete response to radiotherapy plus ipilimumab. The specimen comprised peripheral blood, sampled from a patient treated with radiotherapy plus ipilimumab. The CDR3 corresponds to CASSVTGGDSPLHF. The bases are TGTGCCAGCAGCGTGACGGGGGGTGATTCACCCCTCCACTTT.